The present TCR beta chain was sequenced within a study of T cell responses to AZD1222 COVID-19 vaccine. Study outcomes and limitations: Repertoire samples came only from after the peak T cell response. Variant regions that are unmutated are reportedly the target of nearly half of spike-specific TCRs. A mostly white British donor set with more females was recruited, and clonal diversity was possibly underestimated. Only five or six individuals given AZD1222 were seropositive at baseline.

The ends lost 4 bases at V and 6 bases at J; junction bases unmatched: 3. CDR3 length equals 15 residues. Germline CDR1 and CDR2: ENHRY and SYGVKD. A remark on this clone: Its target is not known.

Measured with immunoSEQ multiplex PCR; TCRdb has only the in-frame clones, and not every one. The table lists 100,000 to 150,000 clones, approximately 89% of them singletons. The TCR comes from an adult in good health. The chain links TRBV10-3 to TRBJ1-6; 10 nucleotides align to TRBD1. The sequencing here drew on peripheral blood, taken on day 0 of AZD1222 vaccination. CDR3 DNA: TGTGCCATCAGTGTCGGACAGGGGGGTAATTCACCCCTCCACTTT. It is translated as CAISVGQGGNSPLHF.